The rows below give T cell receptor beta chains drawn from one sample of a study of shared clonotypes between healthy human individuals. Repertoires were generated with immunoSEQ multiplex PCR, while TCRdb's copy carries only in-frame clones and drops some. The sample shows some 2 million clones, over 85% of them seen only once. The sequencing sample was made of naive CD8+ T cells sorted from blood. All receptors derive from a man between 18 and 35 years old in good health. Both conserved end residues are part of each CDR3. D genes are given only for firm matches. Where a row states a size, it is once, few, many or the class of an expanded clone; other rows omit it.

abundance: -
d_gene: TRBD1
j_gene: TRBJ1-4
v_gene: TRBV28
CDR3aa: CASSTTIGTGVEKLFF
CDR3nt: TGTGCCAGCAGTACGACAATCGGGACAGGGGTCGAAAAACTGTTTTTT

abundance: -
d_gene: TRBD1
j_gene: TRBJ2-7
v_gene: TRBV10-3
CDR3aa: CAISDGTGTIYEQYF
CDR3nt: TGTGCCATCAGTGATGGGACAGGGACGATCTACGAGCAGTACTTC

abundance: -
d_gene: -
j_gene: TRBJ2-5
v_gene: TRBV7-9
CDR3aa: CASSLRAGETQYF
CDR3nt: TGTGCCAGCAGCTTAAGGGCAGGGGAGACCCAGTACTTC

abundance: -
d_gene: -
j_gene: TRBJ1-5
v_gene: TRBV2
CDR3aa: CASSAGGRNQPQHF
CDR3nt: TGTGCCAGCAGCGCCGGGGGTCGCAATCAGCCCCAGCATTTT

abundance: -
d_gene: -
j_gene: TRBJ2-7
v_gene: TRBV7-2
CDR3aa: CASSPRGGAAEQYF
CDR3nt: TGTGCCAGCAGCCCAAGAGGGGGGGCCGCCGAGCAGTACTTC

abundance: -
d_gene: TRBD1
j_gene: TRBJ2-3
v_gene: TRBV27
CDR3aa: CASSLDRGTDTQYF
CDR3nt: TGTGCCAGCAGTTTAGACAGGGGCACAGATACGCAGTATTTT

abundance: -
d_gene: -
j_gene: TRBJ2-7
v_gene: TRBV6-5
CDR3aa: CASSSTGEADEQYF
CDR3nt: TGTGCCAGCAGCTCCACAGGGGAGGCTGACGAGCAGTACTTC

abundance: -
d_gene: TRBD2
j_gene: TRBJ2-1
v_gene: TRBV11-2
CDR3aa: CASSWGLAGTSFYNEQFF
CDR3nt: TGTGCCAGCAGCTGGGGGCTAGCGGGAACCTCTTTCTACAATGAGCAGTTCTTC

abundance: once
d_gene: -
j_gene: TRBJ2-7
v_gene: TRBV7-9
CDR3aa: CASSLGEVYEQYF
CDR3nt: TGTGCCAGCAGCTTAGGAGAAGTCTACGAGCAGTACTTC

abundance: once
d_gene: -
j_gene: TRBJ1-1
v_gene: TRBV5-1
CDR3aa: CASSLNRGSGAFF
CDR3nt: TGCGCCAGCAGCCTAAACCGGGGATCTGGGGCTTTCTTT

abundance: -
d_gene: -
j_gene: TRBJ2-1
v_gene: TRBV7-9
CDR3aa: CASSLPRGSSYNEQFF
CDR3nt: TGTGCCAGCAGCCTCCCCCGGGGGAGCTCCTACAATGAGCAGTTCTTC

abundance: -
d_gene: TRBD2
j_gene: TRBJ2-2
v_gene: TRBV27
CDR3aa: CASSSRTSGNTGELFF
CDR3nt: TGTGCCAGCAGTTCCCGGACTAGCGGAAACACCGGGGAGCTGTTTTTT

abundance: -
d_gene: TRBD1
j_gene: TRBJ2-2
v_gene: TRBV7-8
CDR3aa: CASTEQGASGELFF
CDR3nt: TGTGCCAGCACAGAACAGGGGGCGTCCGGGGAGCTGTTTTTT

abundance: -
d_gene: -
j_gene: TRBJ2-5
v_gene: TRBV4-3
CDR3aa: CASSLSSGAQETQYF
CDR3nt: TGCGCCAGCAGCCTGTCCTCCGGAGCTCAAGAGACCCAGTACTTC

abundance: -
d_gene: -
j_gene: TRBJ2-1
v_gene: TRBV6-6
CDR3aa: CASRTRRTEKYNEQFF
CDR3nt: TGTGCCAGCAGGACGCGAAGGACAGAAAAATACAATGAGCAGTTCTTC

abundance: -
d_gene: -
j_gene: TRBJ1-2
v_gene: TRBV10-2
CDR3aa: CASSESALAGGGYTF
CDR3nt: TGCGCCAGCAGTGAGTCGGCCCTCGCGGGAGGTGGCTACACCTTC

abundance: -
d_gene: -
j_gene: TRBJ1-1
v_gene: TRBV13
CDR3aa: CASSLGHEAFF
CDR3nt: TGTGCCAGCAGCTTGGGACATGAAGCTTTCTTT

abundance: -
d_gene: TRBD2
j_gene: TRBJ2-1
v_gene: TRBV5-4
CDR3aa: CASKKEGGLTYNEQFF
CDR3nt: TGTGCCAGCAAGAAGGAGGGAGGGTTAACATACAATGAGCAGTTCTTC

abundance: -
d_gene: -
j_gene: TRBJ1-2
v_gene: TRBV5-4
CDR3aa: CASSFGQSYGYTF
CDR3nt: TGTGCCAGCAGCTTTGGCCAAAGCTATGGCTACACCTTC

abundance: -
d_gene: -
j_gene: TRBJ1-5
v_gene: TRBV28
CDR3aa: CASSLIPDGINQPQHF
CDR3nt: TGTGCCAGCAGTTTAATCCCGGACGGAATCAATCAGCCCCAGCATTTT

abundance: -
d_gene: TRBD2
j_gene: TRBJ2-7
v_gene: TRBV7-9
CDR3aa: CASSGGESLEQYF
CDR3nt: TGTGCCAGCAGTGGGGGGGAGTCCCTCGAGCAGTACTTC